The 14 T cell receptor beta chains presented below share a single source sample, sequenced in a study of shared clonotypes between healthy human individuals. Measured with immunoSEQ multiplex PCR; TCRdb has only the in-frame clones, and not every one. The table records millions of clones, about 92% of them present only once. Sequenced input: naive CD4+ T cells sorted from blood. Subset here: CD45RA+ positively selected. These receptors were collected from a man aged 18 to 29 in good health.

The gene calls are TRBV7-9 and TRBJ2-2; D remains unclear. Trimming stripped 5 bases from V and 3 bases from J, with 10 bases between. The CDR3 runs 14 residues. CDR1 and CDR2 (germline): SEHNR, FQNEAQ (reference sequence). CDR3 in DNA: TGTGCCAGCAGCCTTCGACCTTACACCGGGGAGCTGTTTTTT. It encodes CASSLRPYTGELFF.

Turning to this clone: Distinct nucleotide sequences in the sample also encode this CDR3. This chain uses TRBV5-4 with TRBJ2-1; 12 positions match TRBD2. The length of the CDR3 is 15 residues. Germline V gives CDR1 SGHNT, CDR2 YYREEE (reference sequence). V lost 4 bases to trimming and J lost 4 bases; unmatched junction nucleotides: 3. In nucleotides, the CDR3 is TGTGCCAGCAGCCTGGGGACTAGCGGGTACAATGAGCAGTTCTTC. Translating it yields CASSLGTSGYNEQFF.

The chain links TRBV6-6 to TRBJ1-1, with D possibly matching TRBD1 (6 bases). The germline V gene encodes CDR1 MNHNY and CDR2 SVGAGI (reference sequence). This CDR3 spans 13 amino acids. The V gene lost 6 bases and the J gene lost 1 base, with 9 bases spanning the gap. The DNA of the CDR3 is TGTGCCAGCAGAGCACAGGGGAACACTGAAGCTTTCTTT. It translates to CASRAQGNTEAFF.

The chain links TRBV6-1 to TRBJ1-2; TRBD1 is a possible D gene (5 bases). Trimming removed 4 bases at V and 4 bases at J, with 19 bases between. Germline-derived CDR1 and CDR2 are MNHNS and SASEGT. This CDR3 region has 16 residues. CDR3 nucleotide sequence: TGTGCCAGCAGTGCAGGGATTCCCTCGACGGGCTATGGCTACACCTTC. It is translated as CASSAGIPSTGYGYTF.

In its sample, this clone was seen a few times. The rearrangement uses TRBV5-1 and TRBJ2-7; maybe TRBD2 (5 bases). Looked up from germline, CDR1 is SGHRS and CDR2 is YFSETQ. This CDR3 is 15 amino acids long. The V gene lost 4 bases and the J gene lost 0 bases, with 14 bases spanning the gap. In DNA form, the CDR3 reads TGCGCCAGCAGCGAGATGCCGGGAAACTCCTACGAGCAGTACTTC. Translating gives CASSEMPGNSYEQYF.

The chain joins TRBV6-1 to TRBJ1-6, with 9 bases lining up with TRBD1. The germline V gene has CDR1 MNHNS and CDR2 SASEGT. The CDR3 contains 18 residues. The V gene end was trimmed by 1 base and the J gene end by 0 bases; junction bases not matched to a gene: 4. CDR3 sequence (DNA): TGTGCCAGCAGTGAAGTGACAGGGGGAAGCTCCTATAATTCACCCCTCCACTTT. Translation: CASSEVTGGSSYNSPLHF.

Concerning this clone: At the DNA level, this CDR3 is encoded by other sequences in the same sample as well. This chain connects TRBV6-5 to TRBJ2-2; D gene ambiguous. The CDR3 contains 12 residues. The V end was cut by 0 bases, the J end by 6 bases, with 2 bases between. In germline, CDR1 is MNHEY, CDR2 SVGAGI. In DNA form, the CDR3 reads TGTGCCAGCAGTTACTCTGCCGGGGAGCTGTTTTTT. Protein sequence: CASSYSAGELFF.

This chain's CDR3 is CASRDGAAGANVLTF. In nucleotides, the CDR3 is TGTGCCAGCAGGGATGGGGCCGCTGGGGCCAACGTCCTGACTTTC. The chain carries TRBV2 and TRBJ2-6; D perhaps matches TRBD1 (5 bases). Germline lookup yields CDR1 SNHLY and CDR2 FYNNEI. There are 15 residues in the CDR3. Between the trimmed V and J ends, which lost 6 bases and 2 bases, there was a span of 11 bases.

CDR3 nucleotides: TGTGCCAGCAGTCCTTCCCTGACTAGCGGGGCCGGGGAGCTGTTTTTT. Translation: CASSPSLTSGAGELFF. V is TRBV6-6 and J is TRBJ2-2, with 11 nucleotides matching TRBD2. V was pared by 5 bases and J by 6 bases, with 8 bases of the junction left unmatched. The CDR3 is made up of 16 amino acids. In germline, CDR1 is MNHNY, CDR2 SVGAGI (reference sequence).

The CDR3 reads CASGPRTSGRPAYEQYF. CDR3 coding DNA: TGTGCCAGCGGCCCGAGGACTAGCGGGAGGCCAGCCTACGAGCAGTACTTC. The J gene is TRBJ2-7, the V gene TRBV27, with 14 positions matching TRBD2. The germline V gene has CDR1 MNHEY and CDR2 SMNVEV (reference sequence). V shed 8 bases, J shed 2 bases, and the junction held 11 bases outside the gene matches. This CDR3 comprises 17 residues.

CDR3 nucleotides: TGTGCCAGTAGTAACCAGGCTTTTTTAGCCGGGGAGCTGTTTTTT. Translation gives CASSNQAFLAGELFF. The chain links TRBV19 to TRBJ2-2, with no clear D. The CDR3 is 15 residues long. V was clipped by 4 bases and J by 6 bases, with 15 bases between them. The germline gives CDR1 LNHDA, CDR2 SQIVND (reference sequence).

The table lists this clone with a few counts. The CDR3 nucleotides read TGTGCCATCAGTGAAGGGCTGAGCAATCAGCCCCAGCATTTT. Amino acids: CAISEGLSNQPQHF. V and J are TRBV10-3 and TRBJ1-5; D is ambiguous. CDR1 is ENHRY, CDR2 SYGVKD, per germline. The germline V and J ends were trimmed by 3 bases and 1 base, with 7 bases remaining between them. CDR3 length: 14 residues.

Only a few counts were recorded for this clone. The CDR3 region has the DNA TGCAGCGTTGCAGGGGGCCGGAACACTGAAGCTTTCTTT. This sequence encodes CSVAGGRNTEAFF. The chain combines TRBV29-1 with TRBJ1-1; TRBD1 agrees at 8 bases. This CDR3 comprises 13 residues. CDR1 and CDR2 from the germline V gene are SQVTM and ANQGSEA. V lost 4 bases and J lost 1; bases outside the gene matches: 2.

The chain carries TRBV7-2 and TRBJ2-5; D is unclear. V was pared by 11 bases and J by 5 bases, with 6 bases between. The CDR3 extends over 9 amino acids. Looked up from germline, CDR1 is SGHTA and CDR2 is FQGNSA. The CDR3 DNA reads as TGTGCCGTCTCCGAGACCCAGTACTTC. Encoded protein: CAVSETQYF. Drawing the rest from reference TRBV7-2 and TRBJ2-5, the complete variable domain is GAGVSQSPSNKVTEKGKDVELRCDPISGHTALYWYRQSLGQGLEFLIYFQGNSAPDKSGLPSDRFSAERTGGSVSTLTIQRTQQEDSAVYLCAVSETQYFGPGTRLLVL.